The text below deals with one T cell receptor (beta chain). The antigen remains unidentified. The sample comes from a study of OX40 agonist ivuxolimab in advanced cancers. Overall study: At 0.01 to 10 mg/kg, ivuxolimab was administered intravenously to patients every 2 weeks. Eligibility rules accepted prior anti-PD-1, anti-PD-L1 or anti-CTLA-4 therapy, and 35% to 45% had some. Regarding the study as a whole: The average count of expanded clones was higher among CD8+ T cells than among CD4+.

Profiling relied on immunoSEQ multiplex PCR, and the TCRdb table lists in-frame clones only, not all of them. The sample records 43,000 or so clones, around 85% being singletons. Blood draws occurred at baseline, cycle 4 day 1, and cycle 7 day 1. The TCR comes from an adult with an advanced solid tumor such as melanoma, head and neck, liver or kidney cancer. The source was CD4+ or CD8+ T cells sorted from blood, collected in a trial of the OX40 agonist ivuxolimab.

In DNA, the CDR3 is TGTGCCAGTAGTCGGACAGGGCTGAGCACTGAAGCTTTCTTT. Protein sequence: CASSRTGLSTEAFF. The chain recombines TRBV19 with TRBJ1-1; TRBD1 matches at 8 bases. Trimming at V came to 5 bases and at J to 4 bases, leaving 6 bases not matched to a gene. The germline V gene has CDR1 LNHDA and CDR2 SQIVND (reference sequence). The CDR3 has 14 amino acids.